This TCR beta chain appears in the sequencing data of a study of T cell responses to AZD1222 COVID-19 vaccine. The CDR3 contains 15 residues. The V gene's germline CDR1 is SGHNT and CDR2 YENEEA. Deletions cut 6 bases from V and 3 bases from J, with 15 bases between. Measured with immunoSEQ multiplex PCR; TCRdb has only the in-frame clones, and not every one. The sample comprises about 130,000 clones, approximately 90% of which are singletons, and around 0.98% rests with the top ten. On this clone itself: The antigen remains undetermined.

Some second doses came at about 4 weeks and others at about 12 weeks; these were pooled. Notes on the study in general: Reports say nearly half of spike-specific TCRs go after unmutated variant regions.

The sample was peripheral blood, taken 28 days after the second AZD1222 dose. The chain couples TRBV11-3 to TRBJ1-5, with D possibly TRBD1 on 5 matching bases. The sequence was obtained from an adult who received the AZD1222 COVID-19 vaccine. The CDR3 nucleotides are TGTGCCAGCAGGAACGGACCTGGGGCCAATCAGCCCCAGCATTTT. Protein sequence: CASRNGPGANQPQHF.